The subject of this entry is one T cell receptor beta chain. The data derive from a study of shared T cell receptors in the human thymus. Sequencing used immunoSEQ multiplex PCR; TCRdb keeps in-frame clones, though not all of them. The sample includes approximately 580,000 clones, about four fifths of them seen just once. J lost 5 bases, V lost 3 bases, and 13 bases had no gene match. The CDR3 sequence is 16 residues long. Germline CDR1 SGHRS, CDR2 YFSETQ. These records were also assigned to another study, of human thymus T cells. From that second work: Corrective cardiac operations yielded the resected thymus tissue. What appeared biased in thymic and blood repertoires was the usage of V and J genes. Reports from related research described highly overlapping thymic repertoires among unrelated individuals.

The V call is TRBV5-1, the J call TRBJ2-5; 7 bases align to TRBD1. This clonotype was obtained from a boy younger than two with a congenital heart defect. Sample: thymocytes. The CDR3: CASSSPRQGEGETQYF. The CDR3 nucleotides read TGCGCCAGCAGCTCCCCAAGACAGGGTGAGGGGGAGACCCAGTACTTC.